One sample yielded the 20 T cell receptor beta chains listed below, sequenced in a study of a mutant IDH1 vaccine in newly diagnosed glioma. These receptors have no known antigen. TCRdb's copy holds only in-frame clones and misses some; the assay was immunoSEQ multiplex PCR. Of about 59,000 clones listed, under 85% are singletons. Sample time point: week 47, end of study. In the vaccine, a single dose held 300 ug of the mutant IDH1 20-mer peptide, along with topical imiquimod. The sample was PBMCs, taken from a glioma patient whose treatment included an IDH1 peptide vaccine. The receptors stem from a man aged 30 to 45 with glioma.

The J gene is TRBJ2-7, the V gene TRBV6-6; no clear D. V lost 6 bases and J 1 base, leaving 10 bases between the germline ends. CDR1 and CDR2 (germline): MNHNY, SVGAGI (reference sequence). The CDR3 runs 13 residues. The CDR3 bases are TGTGCCAGCAGCTGGGATAGGTCCTACGAGCAGTACTTC. Protein product: CASSWDRSYEQYF.

The J gene is TRBJ2-3, the V gene TRBV7-2; TRBD1 might be the D (6 bases). V was shortened by 4 bases and J by 1 base, with 15 bases between the two germline ends. From germline, CDR1 is SGHTA and CDR2 FQGNSA. The CDR3 spans 16 residues. The CDR3 is CASSYMGARGTDTQYF. Written as DNA, the CDR3 is TGTGCCAGCAGCTATATGGGGGCAAGAGGCACAGATACGCAGTATTTT.

The rearrangement uses TRBV11-1 and TRBJ2-3; 9 nucleotides align to TRBD1. The CDR3 is 14 residues long. Germline CDR1 is SGHAT and CDR2 is FQDESV (reference sequence). V shed 7 bases, J shed 6 bases, and the junction held 8 bases outside the gene matches. The CDR3 region is CASTMRDRADTQYF. CDR3 nucleotide sequence: TGTGCCAGCACCATGAGGGACAGGGCGGATACGCAGTATTTT.

The chain uses TRBV30 and TRBJ1-3; D ambiguous. Germline assignment: CDR1 GTSNPN and CDR2 SVGIG (reference sequence). V was clipped by 4 bases and J by 8 bases, with 6 bases between them. The CDR3 loop spans 10 amino acids. The CDR3 coding sequence is TGTGCCTGGATGAGGGACACCATATATTTT. Its translation is CAWMRDTIYF.

The V and J genes are TRBV6-5 and TRBJ1-1, with D perhaps matching TRBD1 (6 bases). The V end was cut by 6 bases, the J end by 8 bases, with 13 bases between. The CDR3 consists of 12 residues. The germline V gene has CDR1 MNHEY and CDR2 SVGAGI. The CDR3 DNA reads as TGTGCCAGCAGCCCCGGGACACCAGAAGCTTTCTTT. Translating it yields CASSPGTPEAFF.

The chain is built from TRBV7-8 and TRBJ2-3, with D unresolved. Germline lookup yields CDR1 SGHVS and CDR2 FQNEAQ. The CDR3 loop spans 13 amino acids. Trimming removed 2 bases from V and 8 bases from J, with 11 bases in between. The CDR3 reads CASSLISPGTQYF. The CDR3 DNA reads as TGTGCCAGCAGCTTAATAAGCCCAGGTACGCAGTATTTT. The whole variable domain, filled in from reference TRBV7-8 and TRBJ2-3, reads GAGVSQSPRYKVAKRGQDVALRCDPISGHVSLFWYQQALGQGPEFLTYFQNEAQLDKSGLPSDRFFAERPEGSVSTLKIQRTQQEDSAVYLCASSLISPGTQYFGPGTRLTVL.

For the CDR3, the DNA is TGTGCCATCAGTTTAGCGGGGGACTCTTCCTACGAGCAGTACTTC. This codes for CAISLAGDSSYEQYF. The V call is TRBV10-3, the J call TRBJ2-7; 9 positions agree with TRBD2. CDR1 ENHRY and CDR2 SYGVKD come from the germline V gene. V shed 5 bases and J 1 base; nucleotides not matched to a gene: 6. The length of the CDR3 is 15 residues.

The chain employs TRBV5-1 and TRBJ1-6, with 9 bases aligning to TRBD1. V lost 0 bases to trimming and J lost 7 bases; unmatched junction nucleotides: 5. The CDR3 sequence is 16 residues long. Germline V lookup: CDR1 SGHRS, CDR2 YFSETQ. The CDR3 nucleotides read TGCGCCAGCAGCTTGGATGGAGGACAGGGGAATTCACCCCTCCACTTT. Translation: CASSLDGGQGNSPLHF.

V gene TRBV2 combines with J gene TRBJ1-2, with D perhaps TRBD1 (5 bases). The CDR3 length is 15 residues. Germline V gives CDR1 SNHLY, CDR2 FYNNEI. V lost 6 bases, J lost 3 bases, and 17 bases lay in between. The CDR3 sequence: CASRSPGQGDYGYTF. The CDR3 DNA is TGTGCCAGCAGGTCACCCGGTCAGGGCGACTATGGCTACACCTTC.

The CDR3, as DNA: TGTGCCAGCAGTTTCGGGACAACCTACAATGAGCAGTTCTTC. Translated, it gives CASSFGTTYNEQFF. The V gene is TRBV28, the J gene TRBJ2-1, with D possibly matching TRBD1 (6 bases). CDR1 MDHEN and CDR2 SYDVKM come from the germline V gene. V shed 3 bases and J shed 2 bases, with 8 bases lying between them. This CDR3 spans 14 amino acids.

The chain carries TRBV5-1 and TRBJ2-3; the D gene is possibly TRBD1 (6 bases). Deletions cut 0 bases from V and 6 bases from J, with 14 bases between. The CDR3 is 15 residues long. Germline V gene data show CDR1 as SGHRS and CDR2 as YFSETQ. CDR3 sequence reads: CASSLEGSGDDTQYF. For the CDR3, the DNA is TGCGCCAGCAGCTTGGAGGGCTCAGGGGACGATACGCAGTATTTT.

This clone was seen a single time. The chain has TRBV4-1 and TRBJ2-5, with 7 nucleotides matching TRBD1. The end of the DNA is better explained by TRBJ2-7, so the J call may be wrong. The germline V gene has CDR1 MGHRA and CDR2 YSYEKL. The CDR3 is 18 residues long. The CDR3 here is CASSQGRGRGGASYEQYF. The CDR3 nucleotides read TGCGCCAGCAGCCAAGGGCGCGGTCGAGGGGGCGCATCCTACGAGCAGTACTTC.

The CDR3 reads CASSDTGVATNEKLFF. CDR3 coding DNA: TGTGCCAGCAGTGATACAGGGGTTGCAACTAATGAAAAACTGTTTTTT. This chain joins TRBV28 and TRBJ1-4, with 7 bases aligning to TRBD1. The CDR3 length is 16 residues. Germline-derived CDR1 and CDR2 are MDHEN and SYDVKM. J gave up 0 bases and V 5 bases, and 6 bases lay outside the gene matches.

This chain joins TRBV11-2 and TRBJ2-1; 8 bases align to TRBD2. This CDR3 comprises 17 residues. The germline V gene encodes CDR1 SGHAT and CDR2 FQNNGV. Trimming at V came to 3 bases and at J to 5 bases, leaving 12 bases not matched to a gene. This CDR3 is CASSLRLGGGQNNEQFF. The CDR3 nucleotides are TGTGCCAGCAGCTTGCGTCTGGGCGGGGGGCAGAACAATGAGCAGTTCTTC.

The V gene is TRBV4-1, the J gene TRBJ2-5; D might be TRBD1 or TRBD2, each matching 7 bases. The germline V gene encodes CDR1 MGHRA and CDR2 YSYEKL. CDR3 length equals 15 residues. The ends were cut back, 5 bases at V and 2 bases at J, with 15 bases in the middle. The CDR3 DNA is TGCGCCAGCAGCTCAGGGGGGGGCTGGCAAGAGACCCAGTACTTC. This sequence encodes CASSSGGGWQETQYF.

The rearrangement uses TRBV2 and TRBJ2-3, with D possibly TRBD2 on 7 matching bases. Germline loops: CDR1 SNHLY, CDR2 FYNNEI. The CDR3 has 16 residues. The germline V and J ends were trimmed by 1 base and 5 bases, with 16 bases remaining between them. The CDR3: CASSEDGGRGVDTQYF. CDR3 coding DNA: TGTGCCAGCAGTGAAGACGGGGGGCGAGGGGTAGATACGCAGTATTTT.

This chain links TRBV6-5 with TRBJ1-1, with D hard to call. V gave up 2 bases and J gave up 3 bases, with 7 bases separating them. The CDR3 extends over 13 amino acids. Germline CDR1 is MNHEY and CDR2 is SVGAGI. CDR3 in DNA: TGTGCCAGCAGTTACGGGCAGGACACTGAAGCTTTCTTT. Translation: CASSYGQDTEAFF.

The chain is built from TRBV30 and TRBJ1-3; D perhaps matches TRBD1 (5 bases). Germline V lookup: CDR1 GTSNPN, CDR2 SVGIG (reference sequence). V lost 4 bases and J lost 5, with 12 bases in between. This CDR3 comprises 13 residues. CDR3 protein: CAWTGQGRNTIYF. CDR3 in DNA: TGTGCCTGGACAGGACAAGGCAGAAACACCATATATTTT.

J is TRBJ1-6 and V is TRBV4-2; D gene ambiguous. From germline, CDR1 is LGHNA and CDR2 YNFKEQ. The CDR3 has 16 amino acids. Trimming shortened V by 0 bases and J by 5 bases, and 11 bases separated the two germline ends. The CDR3 bases are TGTGCCAGCAGCCAAGAGGTCCAACAGAATAATTCACCCCTCCACTTT. This codes for CASSQEVQQNNSPLHF.

The genes are TRBV5-1 and TRBJ1-4, with 8 positions matching TRBD1. The CDR3 consists of 15 residues. V dropped 4 bases and J dropped 6; count of bases not matched to a gene: 8. The germline V gene encodes CDR1 SGHRS and CDR2 YFSETQ. The CDR3 DNA is TGCGCCAGCAGCGGAATGGGACAGGTCGATGAAAAACTGTTTTTT. Translation gives CASSGMGQVDEKLFF.